The rows below give T cell receptor beta chains drawn from one sample of a study of cytomegalovirus exposure and HLA in healthy donors. Here immunoSEQ multiplex PCR was the method, and the copy in TCRdb shows in-frame clones only, minus some. The sample contains about 110,000 clones, 70% to 85% of which appear only once. Source material: PBMCs. These receptors originate from a boy younger than 18 in good health and CMV-seronegative. The CDR3 runs from the conserved cysteine through the conserved F or W. The D gene is left open where the match is weak. Not every row has a clone size; where given, it reads once, few, many or a size class.

>few|TRBV4-3|16|.|TRBJ1-5
TGCGCCAGCAGCCAAGATTCAGGGCTGAGCAATCAGCCCCAGCATTTT
CASSQDSGLSNQPQHF
>few|TRBV12-5|13|TRBD2|TRBJ2-7
TGTGCTAGTGGTAGAAGCGGGAGCTACGAGCAGTACTTC
CASGRSGSYEQYF
>few|TRBV10-3|17|TRBD1|TRBJ2-6
TGTGCCACCTCAAGGGACAGGGGGCTGTCTGGGGCCAACGTCCTGACTTTC
CATSRDRGLSGANVLTF
>.|TRBV7-2|13|.|TRBJ2-7
TGTGCCAGCAGCCGAGAGGTGCCAGACGAGCAGTACTTC
CASSREVPDEQYF
>.|TRBV30|13|TRBD1|TRBJ1-1
TGTGCCTGGAGTGGGCAGGGGGCATTTGAAGCTTTCTTT
CAWSGQGAFEAFF
>.|TRBV30|14|TRBD1|TRBJ1-4
TGTGCCTGGAGTGTACGACAGGGCACTGAAAAACTGTTTTTT
CAWSVRQGTEKLFF
>few|TRBV7-2|13|.|TRBJ1-1
TGTGCCAGCAGCTTAGGACGGGGTGCTGAAGCTTTCTTT
CASSLGRGAEAFF
>.|TRBV6-1|14|.|TRBJ1-2
TGTGCCAGCAGTGAAGGGCCAGGGCCGTATGGCTACACCTTC
CASSEGPGPYGYTF
>.|TRBV19|15|.|TRBJ2-5
TGTGCCAGTAGTGAAAACTTGATAAGTAAAGAGACCCAGTACTTC
CASSENLISKETQYF
>.|TRBV5-1|15|.|TRBJ2-5
TGCGCCAGCGAGAGGGGACTCGGAGATCAAGAGACCCAGTACTTC
CASERGLGDQETQYF
>.|TRBV10-2|14|.|TRBJ1-2
TGCGCCAGCAGTGGACTTAGGGGTGAGCATGGCTACACCTTC
CASSGLRGEHGYTF
>.|TRBV9|18|TRBD2|TRBJ2-1
TGTGCCAGCAGCGCCGTCCCCGGTAGCGGGAGAAGAGGGAATGAGCAGTTCTTC
CASSAVPGSGRRGNEQFF
>.|TRBV11-2|15|.|TRBJ2-3
TGTGCCAGCAGCTTAGAGGACAGACTCACAGATACGCAGTATTTT
CASSLEDRLTDTQYF
>.|TRBV7-9|13|.|TRBJ2-2
TGTGCCAGCAGCGCACAGGGTTCCGGGGAGCTGTTTTTT
CASSAQGSGELFF
>.|TRBV28|16|TRBD2|TRBJ2-5
TGTGCCAGCAGCCCACTAGGCGGGAGCCCCCAAGAGACCCAGTACTTC
CASSPLGGSPQETQYF
>.|TRBV30|16|.|TRBJ1-6
TGTGCCTGGAGTGTGAGCGGGGCCGCTTACGATTCACCCCTCCACTTT
CAWSVSGAAYDSPLHF
>.|TRBV18|19|.|TRBJ1-5
TGTGCCAGCTCATCGCGCATAGGGCGGGACGTCGGTAGCAATCAGCCCCAGCATTTT
CASSSRIGRDVGSNQPQHF